Listed below are T cell receptor beta chains from one sample, sequenced in a study of blood T cell repertoires in COVID-19. Profiling relied on immunoSEQ multiplex PCR, and the TCRdb table lists in-frame clones only, not all of them. The data contain roughly 250,000 clones, 83% of them singletons. The source material was peripheral blood. Receptor source: a man aged 35 to 55 with active or convalescent COVID-19. The CDR3 runs from the conserved cysteine through the conserved F or W. A D gene is named only where the DNA matches it firmly. Only some rows state a clone size, as once, few, many or a class for expanded clones.

clone size: NA; D gene: NA; V gene: TRBV6-2/TRBV6-3; J gene: TRBJ2-2; CDR3 DNA: TGTGCCAGCAGCAGGGGGGGGACCGGGGAGCTGTTTTTT; CDR3 protein: CASSRGGTGELFF
clone size: NA; D gene: TRBD1; V gene: TRBV5-8; J gene: TRBJ1-5; CDR3 DNA: TGTGCCAGCAGCGGCGGGGACAGGGGGGACGTGGAGCCCCAGCATTTT; CDR3 protein: CASSGGDRGDVEPQHF
clone size: NA; D gene: NA; V gene: TRBV25-1; J gene: TRBJ1-6; CDR3 DNA: TGTGCCAGCAGTCAGGGCCAAAATTCACCCCTCCACTTT; CDR3 protein: CASSQGQNSPLHF
clone size: NA; D gene: NA; V gene: TRBV5-1; J gene: TRBJ2-7; CDR3 DNA: TGCGCCAGCAGCTTGGAACAGGCCTATTACGAGCAGTACTTC; CDR3 protein: CASSLEQAYYEQYF
clone size: NA; D gene: TRBD1; V gene: TRBV5-1; J gene: TRBJ1-2; CDR3 DNA: TGCGCCAGCAGTGAGGACAGGGGTGGCTATGGCTACACCTTC; CDR3 protein: CASSEDRGGYGYTF
clone size: NA; D gene: NA; V gene: TRBV19; J gene: TRBJ1-2; CDR3 DNA: TGTGCCAGTAATAGCCAGGGTTTCCTCTACACCTTC; CDR3 protein: CASNSQGFLYTF
clone size: NA; D gene: NA; V gene: TRBV27; J gene: TRBJ2-1; CDR3 DNA: TGTGCCAGCAGTTTCAGTGTAAATGAGCAGTTCTTC; CDR3 protein: CASSFSVNEQFF
clone size: once; D gene: TRBD2; V gene: TRBV4-2; J gene: TRBJ2-5; CDR3 DNA: TGTGCCAGCAGCCAAGATATTCGGACTAGCGGGAGTGAGACCCAGTACTTC; CDR3 protein: CASSQDIRTSGSETQYF
clone size: few; D gene: NA; V gene: TRBV6-5; J gene: TRBJ2-7; CDR3 DNA: TGTGCCAGCACCACAGGGAGTATCTACGAGCAGTACTTC; CDR3 protein: CASTTGSIYEQYF
clone size: NA; D gene: NA; V gene: TRBV30; J gene: TRBJ1-3; CDR3 DNA: TGTGCCAGACCAGGTAGCTCTGGAAACACCATATATTTT; CDR3 protein: CARPGSSGNTIYF
clone size: NA; D gene: TRBD1; V gene: TRBV7-6; J gene: TRBJ2-7; CDR3 DNA: TGTGCCAGCAGCTTTAATCGGGACAGCTCCTACGAGCAGTACTTC; CDR3 protein: CASSFNRDSSYEQYF
clone size: NA; D gene: TRBD1; V gene: TRBV10-3; J gene: TRBJ1-2; CDR3 DNA: TGTGCCATCAGTGAGCCAAGGTTGGGACAGGACTATGGCTACACCTTC; CDR3 protein: CAISEPRLGQDYGYTF
clone size: few; D gene: TRBD1; V gene: TRBV7-9; J gene: TRBJ1-5; CDR3 DNA: TGTGCCAGCAGCCTGAGGACAGGGCAGCCCCAGCATTTT; CDR3 protein: CASSLRTGQPQHF
clone size: NA; D gene: NA; V gene: TRBV24-1; J gene: TRBJ2-1; CDR3 DNA: TGTGCCACCAGCTTAGGGCAGGGCAACGTCAATGAGCAGTTCTTC; CDR3 protein: CATSLGQGNVNEQFF
clone size: NA; D gene: TRBD1; V gene: TRBV7-9; J gene: TRBJ1-4; CDR3 DNA: TGTGCCAGCAGCTTAGCCGGGACAGGGTCTGAAAAACTGTTTTTT; CDR3 protein: CASSLAGTGSEKLFF
clone size: NA; D gene: NA; V gene: TRBV30; J gene: TRBJ2-6; CDR3 DNA: TGTGCCTGGGCGACAGGGACTCCTGGGGCCAACGTCCTGACTTTC; CDR3 protein: CAWATGTPGANVLTF
clone size: NA; D gene: TRBD1; V gene: TRBV6-5; J gene: TRBJ2-7; CDR3 DNA: TGTGCCAGCAGATTCGGACAGGGGCAATCCTACGAGCAGTACTTC; CDR3 protein: CASRFGQGQSYEQYF
clone size: NA; D gene: NA; V gene: TRBV5-4; J gene: TRBJ1-1; CDR3 DNA: TGTGCCAGCAGCTTCAGCGGGATGAACACTGAAGCTTTCTTT; CDR3 protein: CASSFSGMNTEAFF
clone size: NA; D gene: NA; V gene: TRBV5-4; J gene: TRBJ2-1; CDR3 DNA: TGTGCCAGCAGCATAGGACTAGGGGGCAATGAGCAGTTCTTC; CDR3 protein: CASSIGLGGNEQFF
clone size: NA; D gene: NA; V gene: TRBV30; J gene: TRBJ1-6; CDR3 DNA: TGTGCCTGGAGTCCTTCGGGATCACCCCTCCACTTT; CDR3 protein: CAWSPSGSPLHF
clone size: NA; D gene: TRBD2; V gene: TRBV3-1/TRBV3-2; J gene: TRBJ2-3; CDR3 DNA: TGTGCCAGCAGCCAACGGCCCGGGACTAGCGGGTTCACAGATACGCAGTATTTT; CDR3 protein: CASSQRPGTSGFTDTQYF
clone size: NA; D gene: TRBD1; V gene: TRBV9; J gene: TRBJ1-2; CDR3 DNA: TGTGCCAGCAGCGCAGGGACAGTCTCGGGGTATGGCTACACCTTC; CDR3 protein: CASSAGTVSGYGYTF
clone size: NA; D gene: NA; V gene: TRBV18; J gene: TRBJ1-5; CDR3 DNA: TGTGCCAGCTCACCGGGAGGCAATCAGCCCCAGCATTTT; CDR3 protein: CASSPGGNQPQHF
clone size: NA; D gene: NA; V gene: TRBV27; J gene: TRBJ1-5; CDR3 DNA: TGTGCCAGCAGTGGAGGGACGGCCGGTGATCAGCCCCAGCATTTT; CDR3 protein: CASSGGTAGDQPQHF
clone size: once; D gene: TRBD1; V gene: TRBV30; J gene: TRBJ2-2; CDR3 DNA: TGTGCCTGGAGCAGGGGGCTAAACACCGGGGAGCTGTTTTTT; CDR3 protein: CAWSRGLNTGELFF
clone size: NA; D gene: TRBD1; V gene: TRBV7-9; J gene: TRBJ1-4; CDR3 DNA: TGTGCCAGCAGCTTAGGAAGTGCAGGGGGTGAAAAACTGTTTTTT; CDR3 protein: CASSLGSAGGEKLFF
clone size: once; D gene: NA; V gene: TRBV9; J gene: TRBJ1-2; CDR3 DNA: TGTGCCAGCAGCGTAGGAGGCAGGGAAGGCTATGGCTACACCTTC; CDR3 protein: CASSVGGREGYGYTF
clone size: NA; D gene: NA; V gene: TRBV6-1; J gene: TRBJ1-2; CDR3 DNA: TGTGCCAGCAGTGAAGGGGGTACGGGGGCTAACTATGGCTACACCTTC; CDR3 protein: CASSEGGTGANYGYTF
clone size: once; D gene: NA; V gene: TRBV24-1; J gene: TRBJ1-5; CDR3 DNA: TGTGCCACCAGTGACTCCGGGGTGGCTCAGCCCCAGCATTTT; CDR3 protein: CATSDSGVAQPQHF
clone size: NA; D gene: TRBD1; V gene: TRBV6-5; J gene: TRBJ1-4; CDR3 DNA: TGTGCCAGCAGTAACCGACAGGGGTTGAGCGAAAAACTGTTTTTT; CDR3 protein: CASSNRQGLSEKLFF
clone size: NA; D gene: TRBD1; V gene: TRBV12-3/TRBV12-4; J gene: TRBJ1-2; CDR3 DNA: TGTGCCAGCAGTTCGACAGGGGTTGGAGGCTACACCTTC; CDR3 protein: CASSSTGVGGYTF
clone size: once; D gene: NA; V gene: TRBV4-1; J gene: TRBJ1-1; CDR3 DNA: TGCGCCAGCAGCCAAGATTTGACAGAAGCTTTCTTT; CDR3 protein: CASSQDLTEAFF
clone size: NA; D gene: NA; V gene: TRBV29-1; J gene: TRBJ1-1; CDR3 DNA: TGCAGCGTCCAGGGGACCACTGAAGCTTTCTTT; CDR3 protein: CSVQGTTEAFF
clone size: NA; D gene: NA; V gene: TRBV9; J gene: TRBJ2-2; CDR3 DNA: TGTGCCAGCAGCGTAGAGGCACAGTTAACCGGGGAGCTGTTTTTT; CDR3 protein: CASSVEAQLTGELFF
clone size: NA; D gene: TRBD2; V gene: TRBV29-1; J gene: TRBJ2-4; CDR3 DNA: TGCAGCGTGGGACTAGCGGGGATTCAGTACTTC; CDR3 protein: CSVGLAGIQYF
clone size: NA; D gene: NA; V gene: TRBV24-1; J gene: TRBJ2-1; CDR3 DNA: TGTGCCACCAGTGCCCGGGATGTTCTGAGCTCCTACAATGAGCAGTTCTTC; CDR3 protein: CATSARDVLSSYNEQFF
clone size: NA; D gene: TRBD2; V gene: TRBV4-1; J gene: TRBJ2-5; CDR3 DNA: TGCGCCAGCAGCCAAGGCCTAGCGGGGCAAGAGACCCAGTACTTC; CDR3 protein: CASSQGLAGQETQYF
clone size: NA; D gene: NA; V gene: TRBV11-3; J gene: TRBJ2-7; CDR3 DNA: TGTGCCAGCAGCTTAACAGGGATTACCTACGAGCAGTACTTC; CDR3 protein: CASSLTGITYEQYF
clone size: NA; D gene: NA; V gene: TRBV7-9; J gene: TRBJ1-1; CDR3 DNA: TGTGCCAGCAGCGGATACTCGGGGAACACTGAAGCTTTCTTT; CDR3 protein: CASSGYSGNTEAFF
clone size: few; D gene: TRBD1; V gene: TRBV15; J gene: TRBJ2-7; CDR3 DNA: TGTGCCACCAGCAGCCTCCGGGACAGGTCCTACGAGCAGTACTTC; CDR3 protein: CATSSLRDRSYEQYF
clone size: NA; D gene: TRBD2; V gene: TRBV11-1; J gene: TRBJ2-1; CDR3 DNA: TGTGCCAGCAGCCCGGGCGGGGGGCAAACATATGAGCAGTTCTTC; CDR3 protein: CASSPGGGQTYEQFF
clone size: NA; D gene: NA; V gene: TRBV30; J gene: TRBJ2-3; CDR3 DNA: TGTGCCTGGAGTGTAGTCGGAGATACGCAGTATTTT; CDR3 protein: CAWSVVGDTQYF
clone size: NA; D gene: NA; V gene: TRBV5-1; J gene: TRBJ2-7; CDR3 DNA: TGCGCCAGCAGCTTGCAAGTACAGGGAAGGGGCGAGCAGTACTTC; CDR3 protein: CASSLQVQGRGEQYF
clone size: NA; D gene: TRBD1; V gene: TRBV2; J gene: TRBJ2-7; CDR3 DNA: TGTGCCAGCACGGACCCGGGACAGGGACCCTACGAGCAGTACTTC; CDR3 protein: CASTDPGQGPYEQYF
clone size: NA; D gene: NA; V gene: TRBV29-1; J gene: TRBJ1-2; CDR3 DNA: TGCAGCGTGGCGGGATCCTCCAAAACTTATGGCTACACCTTC; CDR3 protein: CSVAGSSKTYGYTF
clone size: NA; D gene: NA; V gene: TRBV18; J gene: TRBJ1-1; CDR3 DNA: TGTGCCAGCTCACCGAACGCTATAGACAGGAACGCTGAAGCTTTCTTT; CDR3 protein: CASSPNAIDRNAEAFF
clone size: few; D gene: TRBD1; V gene: TRBV6-5; J gene: TRBJ1-1; CDR3 DNA: TGTGCCAGCAGTTACATCGGGACAGGACGGAACACTGAAGCTTTCTTT; CDR3 protein: CASSYIGTGRNTEAFF
clone size: NA; D gene: NA; V gene: TRBV18; J gene: TRBJ1-3; CDR3 DNA: TGTGCCAGCTCACCACCGGCAGGGGCCCCCCGAATCTCTGGAAACACCATATATTTT; CDR3 protein: CASSPPAGAPRISGNTIYF
clone size: NA; D gene: TRBD1; V gene: TRBV4-3; J gene: TRBJ2-7; CDR3 DNA: TGCGCCAGCAGCCTGACCGGGACAGCCAAGGCGGGCGAGCAGTACTTC; CDR3 protein: CASSLTGTAKAGEQYF
clone size: NA; D gene: NA; V gene: TRBV11-2; J gene: TRBJ1-1; CDR3 DNA: TGTGCCAGCAGCCCTATGACAGCACACACTGAAGCTTTCTTT; CDR3 protein: CASSPMTAHTEAFF
clone size: NA; D gene: NA; V gene: TRBV18; J gene: TRBJ1-1; CDR3 DNA: TGTGCCAGCTCACCAGGGGGGGTCTCTGAAGCTTTCTTT; CDR3 protein: CASSPGGVSEAFF
clone size: NA; D gene: NA; V gene: TRBV2; J gene: TRBJ1-4; CDR3 DNA: TGTGCCAGCAGTGCCAGGGTTGCAACTAATGAAAAACTGTTTTTT; CDR3 protein: CASSARVATNEKLFF
clone size: few; D gene: NA; V gene: TRBV30; J gene: TRBJ1-6; CDR3 DNA: TGTGCCTGGAGTAAGGGCAGGGCTAATTCACCCCTCCACTTT; CDR3 protein: CAWSKGRANSPLHF
clone size: NA; D gene: NA; V gene: TRBV5-5; J gene: TRBJ1-2; CDR3 DNA: TGTGCCAGCAGCCCTAGACAGAGAGATGGCTACACCTTC; CDR3 protein: CASSPRQRDGYTF